The clone carrying this TCR beta chain was observed many times. The antigen remains unidentified. TCRdb fed the 5' RACE reads into MiXCR, producing one record per CDR3 protein. This table has approximately 260,000 distinct CDR3 sequences, 11% to 15% appearing once. The sample originates from a study of identical twins. Healthy Caucasian individuals made up all the donors. The study's findings and limits: The analysis was cross-sectional rather than longitudinal within donors. With monozygotic twins, out-of-frame TCR alpha sharing exceeded what models estimated.

CDR1 and CDR2 from the germline V gene are DFQATT and SNEGSKA (reference sequence). CDR3 length: 15 residues. V was clipped by 6 bases and J by 5 bases; unmatched bases: 12. The TCR comes from a woman younger than 35 in good health. The chain is built from TRBV20-1 and TRBJ2-5; 10 nucleotides line up with TRBD1. Sample: memory (CD45RO+) T cells sorted from blood. The CDR3: CSATSGTGDAETQYF. CDR3 nucleotide sequence: TGCAGTGCAACCTCGGGGACAGGGGATGCGGAGACCCAGTACTTC.